This TCR beta chain was identified during a study of graft-versus-host responses after intestinal transplantation. Details on this clone: As yet, its antigen is unknown.

Only in-frame clones appear in the TCRdb table, and some are missing; sequencing was by immunoSEQ multiplex PCR. The sample has about 130,000 clones, 92% seen once; the top ten hold around 0.19%. Study-wide findings and caveats: Recipient marrow contained GvH clones, some of which appeared first in ileum or blood.

Germline V lookup: CDR1 MDHEN, CDR2 SYDVKM. This CDR3 region has 13 residues. Between the trimmed V and J ends, which lost 2 bases and 5 bases, there was a span of 9 bases. The genes are TRBV28 and TRBJ1-2; the D is unclear. The starting material was unstimulated CD4+ T cells sorted from spleen or lymph node cells, obtained before intestinal transplant. The receptor comes from a human donor who received an intestinal transplant. This CDR3 reads CASSLNTGYGYTF. CDR3 nucleotide sequence: TGTGCCAGCAGTTTAAACACGGGATATGGCTACACCTTC.